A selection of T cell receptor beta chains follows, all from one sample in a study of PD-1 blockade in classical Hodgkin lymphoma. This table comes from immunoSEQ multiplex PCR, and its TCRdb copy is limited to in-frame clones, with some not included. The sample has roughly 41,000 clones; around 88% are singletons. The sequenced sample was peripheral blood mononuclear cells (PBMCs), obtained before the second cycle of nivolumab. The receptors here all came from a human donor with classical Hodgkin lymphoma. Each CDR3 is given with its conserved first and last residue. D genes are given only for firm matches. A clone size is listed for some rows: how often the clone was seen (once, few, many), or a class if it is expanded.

CASSSGTADGYTF,TGTGCCAGCAGCTCCGGGACAGCGGATGGCTACACCTTC,TRBJ1-2,TRBD1,13,TRBV11-2,few
CASSWNRDNEETQYF,TGTGCCAGCAGCTGGAACCGGGACAATGAAGAGACCCAGTACTTC,TRBJ2-5,.,15,TRBV7-9,.
CASSLNREDTQYF,TGTGCCAGCAGCTTAAATAGGGAAGATACGCAGTATTTT,TRBJ2-3,.,13,TRBV7-3,.
CAWSLPRDGSNEQFF,TGTGCCTGGAGCCTCCCGCGCGATGGATCGAATGAGCAGTTCTTC,TRBJ2-1,.,15,TRBV30,.
CASSLPHFKPLLSGNTIYF,TGTGCCAGCAGCTTACCCCACTTCAAGCCTCTTCTCTCTGGAAACACCATATATTTT,TRBJ1-3,.,19,TRBV11-2,.
CAISDSGKGSLDTYGYTF,TGTGCCATCAGTGACTCAGGAAAGGGCAGCCTGGATACCTATGGCTACACCTTC,TRBJ1-2,.,18,TRBV10-3,.
CASSITSGSSYEQYF,TGTGCCAGCAGCATAACTAGCGGGAGCTCCTACGAGCAGTACTTC,TRBJ2-7,TRBD2,15,TRBV5-5,.
CASSFIVNTEAFF,TGTGCCAGCAGCTTTATTGTGAACACTGAAGCTTTCTTT,TRBJ1-1,.,13,TRBV5-5,.
CASSTEGASNQPQHF,TGTGCCAGCAGCACGGAGGGGGCAAGCAATCAGCCCCAGCATTTT,TRBJ1-5,TRBD1,15,TRBV9,.
CASSEPGGKYEQYF,TGTGCCAGCAGTGAACCTGGGGGCAAGTACGAGCAGTACTTC,TRBJ2-7,.,14,TRBV6-5,.
CAWSVLLAGYNEQFF,TGTGCCTGGAGTGTACTACTAGCGGGGTACAATGAGCAGTTCTTC,TRBJ2-1,TRBD2,15,TRBV30,.
CASSQGTASYNEQFF,TGTGCCAGCAGTCAGGGGACTGCCTCCTACAATGAGCAGTTCTTC,TRBJ2-1,.,15,TRBV7-9,few
CSVALNTGELFF,TGCAGCGTTGCCCTGAACACCGGGGAGCTGTTTTTT,TRBJ2-2,.,12,TRBV29-1,.
CASSPGGQPQHF,TGTGCCAGCAGCCCAGGGGGTCAGCCCCAGCATTTT,TRBJ1-5,TRBD1,12,TRBV7-6,few
CATTLTGRGRNTEAFF,TGCGCCACCACACTAACGGGGAGGGGCAGGAACACTGAAGCTTTCTTT,TRBJ1-1,.,16,TRBV4-1,.
CASSLGDRINQPQHF,TGTGCCAGCAGCTTGGGGGACAGGATCAATCAGCCCCAGCATTTT,TRBJ1-5,TRBD1,15,TRBV5-6,.
CASSDVYNQPQHF,TGTGCCAGCAGTGACGTTTATAATCAGCCCCAGCATTTT,TRBJ1-5,.,13,TRBV6-1,.
CASTSVGGGTHDTQYF,TGTGCCAGCACCAGCGTAGGGGGGGGGACCCACGATACGCAGTATTTT,TRBJ2-3,.,16,TRBV9,.
CASSSLPGTTQFF,TGTGCCAGCAGCAGCTTACCGGGAACAACGCAGTTCTTC,TRBJ2-1,.,13,TRBV13,.
CASRLLGTGNGKLYSNQPQHF,TGTGCCAGCAGACTGCTGGGGACAGGGAACGGAAAACTATATAGCAATCAGCCCCAGCATTTT,TRBJ1-5,TRBD1,21,TRBV28,.
CASSEERSSYNEQFF,TGTGCCAGCAGTGAGGAAAGAAGCTCCTACAATGAGCAGTTCTTC,TRBJ2-1,.,15,TRBV6-1,.
CAIRGAGTGEGEQYF,TGTGCCATCAGGGGGGCAGGGACAGGGGAAGGCGAGCAGTACTTC,TRBJ2-7,TRBD1,15,TRBV10-3,.
CASSVELYTDTQYF,TGTGCCAGCAGTGTCGAGCTCTACACAGATACGCAGTATTTT,TRBJ2-3,.,14,TRBV5-6,.
CASSETGGAGTQYF,TGTGCCAGCAGTGAAACAGGGGGCGCGGGGACCCAGTACTTC,TRBJ2-5,TRBD1,14,TRBV6-1,.
CASTPSGSGYNEQFF,TGTGCCAGCACCCCTAGCGGGAGCGGCTACAATGAGCAGTTCTTC,TRBJ2-1,TRBD2,15,TRBV9,.
CASSLDPVTSGDTQYF,TGTGCCAGCAGCTTAGATCCGGTGACTAGCGGAGATACGCAGTATTTT,TRBJ2-3,TRBD2,16,TRBV7-6,few
CASSETSGGTDTQYF,TGCGCCAGCAGTGAGACTAGCGGGGGCACAGATACGCAGTATTTT,TRBJ2-3,TRBD2,15,TRBV10-1,.
CASSLWAGASVADTQYF,TGCGCCAGCAGCTTGTGGGCGGGAGCGTCAGTTGCAGATACGCAGTATTTT,TRBJ2-3,TRBD2,17,TRBV5-1,.
CASSPAPGELFF,TGTGCCAGCAGCCCCGCCCCCGGGGAGCTGTTTTTT,TRBJ2-2,.,12,TRBV25-1,.
CASSNTDTQYF,TGTGCCAGCAGTAACACAGATACGCAGTATTTT,TRBJ2-3,.,11,TRBV6-1,once
CASSLGLGPGGQYF,TGTGCCAGCAGCTTAGGCCTAGGGCCGGGCGGGCAGTACTTC,TRBJ2-7,.,14,TRBV13,.
CSVEKKAVNTEAFF,TGCAGCGTTGAAAAAAAGGCAGTGAACACTGAAGCTTTCTTT,TRBJ1-1,.,14,TRBV29-1,once
CASSLKGDRVNEKLFF,TGTGCCAGCAGCTTAAAAGGAGACAGAGTTAATGAAAAACTGTTTTTT,TRBJ1-4,.,16,TRBV11-3,.
CASSRTSGSYEQYF,TGTGCCAGCAGTCGAACTAGCGGGAGCTACGAGCAGTACTTC,TRBJ2-7,TRBD2,14,TRBV2,.
CAISERQGGNTIYF,TGTGCCATCAGTGAGAGACAGGGAGGAAACACCATATATTTT,TRBJ1-3,TRBD1,14,TRBV10-3,.
CASSIDSSGTQYF,TGTGCCAGTAGTATCGACTCAAGCGGGACCCAGTACTTC,TRBJ2-5,.,13,TRBV19,.
CASSEGGQAIDEQFF,TGTGCCAGCAGTGAAGGGGGACAGGCGATCGATGAGCAGTTCTTC,TRBJ2-1,TRBD1,15,TRBV25-1,.
CASSRNPLGSSGNTIYF,TGCGCCAGCAGCCGAAATCCTTTAGGTTCCTCTGGAAACACCATATATTTT,TRBJ1-3,.,17,TRBV4-1,.
CASSLATAQETQYF,TGCGCCAGCAGCTTGGCGACAGCGCAAGAGACCCAGTACTTC,TRBJ2-5,.,14,TRBV5-1,.
CASSRDTYNSPLHF,TGCGCCAGCAGTCGGGACACTTATAATTCACCCCTCCACTTT,TRBJ1-6,.,14,TRBV10-1,once
CASSQVTGAYEQYF,TGCGCCAGCAGCCAAGTTACAGGGGCCTACGAGCAGTACTTC,TRBJ2-7,TRBD1,14,TRBV4-1,.
CASSLYGAGGLGEQYF,TGTGCCAGCAGTTTATACGGGGCAGGGGGCTTGGGCGAGCAGTACTTC,TRBJ2-7,TRBD1,16,TRBV28,few
CASTFSGGMNTEAFF,TGTGCCAGCACCTTTTCCGGGGGGATGAACACTGAAGCTTTCTTT,TRBJ1-1,.,15,TRBV27,.
CASRLRGSYEQYF,TGTGCCAGCAGGCTGAGGGGCTCCTACGAGCAGTACTTC,TRBJ2-7,.,13,TRBV28,.
CASRVTGDSNQPQHF,TGTGCCAGCAGAGTCACAGGGGATAGCAATCAGCCCCAGCATTTT,TRBJ1-5,TRBD1,15,TRBV6-1,.
CASSSTADTQYF,TGTGCCAGCAGCTCAACAGCGGATACGCAGTATTTT,TRBJ2-3,.,12,TRBV7-9,.
CASRTGNNEQFF,TGTGCCAGCAGGACAGGGAACAATGAGCAGTTCTTC,TRBJ2-1,.,12,TRBV21-1,.
CASSEAFF,TGTGCCAGCAGTGAAGCTTTCTTT,TRBJ1-1,.,8,TRBV6-5,.
CASSQDYSSYEQYF,TGCGCCAGCAGCCAAGATTATAGCTCCTACGAGCAGTACTTC,TRBJ2-7,.,14,TRBV4-1,once
CASSTQRGLAGVGEQFF,TGTGCCAGTAGTACTCAAAGGGGACTAGCGGGAGTGGGTGAGCAGTTCTTC,TRBJ2-1,TRBD2,17,TRBV19,.